Described below is a single T cell receptor beta chain sequence and its context. Both 60 Vbeta primers and 13 Jbeta primers went into the PCR. TCRdb's copy holds only in-frame clones and misses some; the assay was immunoSEQ multiplex PCR. The table records around 68,000 clones, about three quarters of them present only once. The source of the sample is a study of cytomegalovirus exposure and HLA in healthy donors. V was pared by 4 bases and J by 4 bases, with 9 bases of the junction left unmatched. Looked up from germline, CDR1 is SGHDT and CDR2 is YYEEEE. The CDR3 has 15 residues. This sequence joins TRBV5-6 and TRBJ1-2; 8 bases fit TRBD1. Sequencing input: PBMCs. The source is a woman in her 30s in good health and CMV-seropositive. The DNA of the CDR3 is TGTGCCAGCAGCCTCTACACCGGACAGGGCTATGGCTACACCTTC. Its protein is CASSLYTGQGYGYTF.